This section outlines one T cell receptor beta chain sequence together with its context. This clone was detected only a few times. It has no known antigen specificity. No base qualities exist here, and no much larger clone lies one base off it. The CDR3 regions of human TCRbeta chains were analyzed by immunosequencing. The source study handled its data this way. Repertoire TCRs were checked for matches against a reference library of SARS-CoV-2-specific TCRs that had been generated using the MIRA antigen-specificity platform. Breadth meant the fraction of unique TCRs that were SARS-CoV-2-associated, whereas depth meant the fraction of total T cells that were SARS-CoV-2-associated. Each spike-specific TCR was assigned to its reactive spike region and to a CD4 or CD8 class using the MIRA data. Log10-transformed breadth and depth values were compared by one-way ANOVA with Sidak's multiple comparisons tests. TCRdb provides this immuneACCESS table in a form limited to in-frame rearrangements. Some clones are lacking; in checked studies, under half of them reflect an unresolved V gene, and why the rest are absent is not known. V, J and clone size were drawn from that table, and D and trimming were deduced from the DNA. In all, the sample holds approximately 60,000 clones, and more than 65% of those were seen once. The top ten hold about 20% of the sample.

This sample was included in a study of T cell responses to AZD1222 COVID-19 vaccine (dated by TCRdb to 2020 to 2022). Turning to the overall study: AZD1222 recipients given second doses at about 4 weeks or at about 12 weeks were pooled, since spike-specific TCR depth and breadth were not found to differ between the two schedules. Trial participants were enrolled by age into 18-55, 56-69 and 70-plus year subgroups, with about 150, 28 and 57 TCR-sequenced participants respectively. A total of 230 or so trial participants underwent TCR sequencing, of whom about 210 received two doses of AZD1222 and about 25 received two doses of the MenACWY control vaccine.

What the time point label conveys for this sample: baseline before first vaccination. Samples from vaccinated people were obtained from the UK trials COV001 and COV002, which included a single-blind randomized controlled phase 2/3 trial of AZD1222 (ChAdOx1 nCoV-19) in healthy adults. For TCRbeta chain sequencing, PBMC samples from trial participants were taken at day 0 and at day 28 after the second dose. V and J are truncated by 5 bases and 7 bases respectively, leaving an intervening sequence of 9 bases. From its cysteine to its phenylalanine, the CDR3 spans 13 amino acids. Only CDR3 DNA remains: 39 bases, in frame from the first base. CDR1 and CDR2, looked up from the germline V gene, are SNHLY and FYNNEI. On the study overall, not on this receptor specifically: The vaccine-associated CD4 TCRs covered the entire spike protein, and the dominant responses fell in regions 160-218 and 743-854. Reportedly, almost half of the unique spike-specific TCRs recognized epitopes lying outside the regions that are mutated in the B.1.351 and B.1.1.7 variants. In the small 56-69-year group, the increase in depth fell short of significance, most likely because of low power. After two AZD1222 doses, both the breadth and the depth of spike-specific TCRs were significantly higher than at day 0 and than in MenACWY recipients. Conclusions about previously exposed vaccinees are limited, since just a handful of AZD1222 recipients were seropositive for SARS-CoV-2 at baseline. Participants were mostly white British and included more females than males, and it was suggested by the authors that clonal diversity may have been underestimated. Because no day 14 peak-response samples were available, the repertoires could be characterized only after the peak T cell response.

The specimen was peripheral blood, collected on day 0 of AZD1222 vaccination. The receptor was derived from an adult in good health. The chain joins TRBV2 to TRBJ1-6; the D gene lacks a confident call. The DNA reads TGTGCCAGCAGTTCGACGGAGAATTCACCCCTCCACTTT. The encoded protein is CASSSTENSPLHF.